This TCR beta chain was sequenced in a study of T cell responses to AZD1222 COVID-19 vaccine. The V gene lost 0 bases and the J gene lost 10 bases, with 7 bases spanning the gap. This CDR3 has 13 amino acids. Germline CDR1 is ENHRY and CDR2 is SYGVKD. Data came from immunoSEQ multiplex PCR; TCRdb stores just in-frame clones and leaves some out. The sample records more than 100,000 clones, about nine tenths being singletons. The source material was peripheral blood, sampled 28 days after the second AZD1222 dose. The V gene is TRBV10-3, the J gene TRBJ1-6; tentative D call: TRBD1 (5 bases). This receptor was obtained from an adult who received the AZD1222 COVID-19 vaccine. The CDR3 region is CAISESGGSPLHF. The CDR3 nucleotides read TGTGCCATCAGTGAGTCCGGGGGGTCACCCCTCCACTTT.